This T cell receptor beta chain was profiled in a study of blood T cells in healthy people across ages. Whole-study findings and limits: Across the age range, TCR beta diversity per million T cells fell in a roughly linear way.

Then a second PCR, running roughly 7 to 11 cycles, was carried out with a sample-barcoded 5' primer and a J-beta primer mix. TCRdb passed the 5' RACE reads through MiXCR, listing each CDR3 protein once. The table lists about 830,000 distinct CDR3 sequences, approximately 65% of them singletons. This clonotype turned up a few times. The antigen is undetermined. The clonotype originates from a man aged 25-40 years in good health. The material sequenced was blood.

The CDR3 here is CASSTNRVGETQYF. CDR3 nucleotide sequence: TGTGCCAGCAGCACTAACAGGGTTGGGGAGACCCAGTACTTC. The V call is TRBV7-9, the J call TRBJ2-5; tentatively, D is TRBD1 (6 bases). V lost 5 bases and J lost 5, with 15 bases in between. The CDR3 has 14 amino acids. Germline V gene data show CDR1 as SEHNR and CDR2 as FQNEAQ (reference sequence).